A single sample is the source of the 24 T cell receptor beta chains below, sequenced in a study of prognosis after radiotherapy for stage I lung cancer. Two-round multiplex PCR amplified TCR beta CDR3 from genomic DNA. Primers were specific to each TRBV and TRBJ gene in first-round PCR. TCRdb itself ran the multiplex PCR reads through MiXCR, one entry per CDR3 protein. The sample consists of fewer than 40,000 distinct CDR3 sequences, about 40% of them appearing once. Sequencing was performed on PBMCs, taken before or after stereotactic body radiation therapy (not recorded which). The receptor set was obtained from a donor aged 50 or older with non-small cell lung cancer.

The table lists this clonotype with many counts. The gene calls are TRBV28 and TRBJ2-3; TRBD1 or TRBD2 may be the D gene (5 bases each). Germline V gene sequence: CDR1 MDHEN, CDR2 SYDVKM. CDR3 size: 14 residues. The CDR3 region is CAVGTIRFGDTQYF. For the CDR3, the DNA is TGTGCGGTAGGGACCATTAGGTTTGGGGATACGCAGTATTTT.

Comments on this clonotype: A much larger clone differs from this one at a single base, so this may be a read error. V and J are TRBV24-1 and TRBJ2-7; 8 bases fit TRBD2. Germline CDR1 is KGHDR and CDR2 is SFDVKD. The CDR3 is 12 residues long. Trimming took 8 bases from V and 7 from J; bases not matched to a gene: 6. The CDR3 region is CATIGPGGEQYF. CDR3 DNA: TGTGCCACCATTGGCCCGGGGGGGGAGCAGTACTTC.

By share, this clonotype ranks as medium-sized. The rearrangement uses TRBV12-3 or TRBV12-4 and TRBJ2-1; 8 nucleotides agree with TRBD1. V lost 1 base, J lost 8 bases, and 7 bases stayed unmatched. The CDR3 loop spans 15 amino acids. CDR3 region: CASSLDAGGGDEQFF. The CDR3 region has the DNA TGTGCCAGCAGTTTAGACGCAGGGGGCGGCGATGAGCAGTTCTTC.

In regard to this clonotype: This likely came from a read error, as a far larger clone is one base away. The chain joins TRBV7-8 to TRBJ1-5; D may be TRBD1 (5 bases). Germline loops: CDR1 SGHVS, CDR2 FQNEAQ. The CDR3 has 15 residues. V lost 3 bases, J lost 7 bases, and 16 bases lay in between. The CDR3 DNA reads TGTGCCAGCAGCTTGGATCGGACAAGGGAGCAGCCCCAGCATTTT. Its translation: CASSLDRTREQPQHF. Full variable domain (remainder filled in from reference TRBV7-8 and TRBJ1-5): GAGVSQSPRYKVAKRGQDVALRCDPISGHVSLFWYQQALGQGPEFLTYFQNEAQLDKSGLPSDRFFAERPEGSVSTLKIQRTQQEDSAVYLCASSLDRTREQPQHFGDGTRLSIL.

The sample holds many counts of this clonotype. The V and J genes are TRBV4-1 and TRBJ2-5; a possible D gene is TRBD1 (5 bases). The CDR3 is made up of 14 amino acids. Germline values: CDR1 MGHRA, CDR2 YSYEKL. The germline V and J ends were trimmed by 4 bases and 5 bases, with 14 bases remaining between them. DNA for the CDR3: TGCGCCAGCAGCCCGACGACAGTTCGGGAGACCCAGTACTTC. It translates to CASSPTTVRETQYF.

This clonotype occurred many times. V and J are TRBV6-4 and TRBJ1-6; TRBD1 might be the D (5 bases). V was shortened by 5 bases and J by 6 bases, with 17 bases between the two germline ends. CDR3 length equals 16 residues. Germline CDR1 and CDR2: MRHNA and SNTAGT. CDR3 protein: CASSRDAGQPNSPLHF. The CDR3 DNA reads as TGTGCCAGCAGTCGCGATGCAGGGCAACCTAATTCACCCCTCCACTTT.

This clonotype came up many times. This sequence joins TRBV5-1 and TRBJ2-2; D is ambiguous. The CDR3 extends over 13 amino acids. Germline CDR1 and CDR2: SGHRS and YFSETQ. The V and J ends lost 5 bases and 1 base respectively, with 6 bases between them. The CDR3 here is CASSLGNTGELFF. In nucleotides, the CDR3 is TGCGCCAGCAGTCTGGGGAACACCGGGGAGCTGTTTTTT.

V usage is TRBV18 and J usage is TRBJ1-4; 7 bases are shared with TRBD1. The CDR3 has 15 residues. J lost 0 bases, V lost 3 bases, and 1 base had no gene match. Looked up from germline, CDR1 is KGHSH and CDR2 is LQKENI. This CDR3 reads CASSPDRATNEKLFF. The CDR3 coding sequence is TGTGCCAGCTCACCTGACAGGGCAACTAATGAAAAACTGTTTTTT.

This clonotype was recorded many times. The chain is built from TRBV18 and TRBJ1-5, with D perhaps TRBD1 (5 bases). V lost 3 bases to trimming and J lost 8 bases, with 11 bases between them. CDR3 size: 13 residues. In germline, CDR1 is KGHSH, CDR2 LQKENI. The CDR3 is CASSPRGEEPQHF. In nucleotides, the CDR3 is TGTGCCAGCTCACCCCGGGGGGAGGAGCCCCAGCATTTT. Together with reference TRBV18 and TRBJ1-5, the CDR3 gives the full variable domain: NAGVMQNPRHLVRRRGQEARLRCSPMKGHSHVYWYRQLPEEGLKFMVYLQKENIIDESGMPKERFSAEFPKEGPSILRIQQVVRGDSAAYFCASSPRGEEPQHFGDGTRLSIL.

This clonotype has a count of ten or more. The CDR3 reads CASSSLVNTEAFF. The CDR3 region has the DNA TGTGCCAGCAGCTCCTTGGTGAACACTGAAGCTTTCTTT. The gene calls are TRBV11-2 and TRBJ1-1; D is unresolved. The CDR3 totals 13 residues. Trimming stripped 4 bases from V and 0 bases from J, with 6 bases between. CDR1 SGHAT and CDR2 FQNNGV come from the germline V gene. Full variable domain (outside the CDR3, taken from reference TRBV11-2 and TRBJ1-1): EAGVAQSPRYKIIEKRQSVAFWCNPISGHATLYWYQQILGQGPKLLIQFQNNGVVDDSQLPKDRFSAERLKGVDSTLKIQPAKLEDSAVYLCASSSLVNTEAFFGQGTRLTVV.

At least ten counts were recorded for this clonotype. One end of the junction fails to match germline, which may point to a read error. The rearrangement links TRBV7-9 to TRBJ1-3; the D gene is possibly TRBD1 (6 bases). The CDR3 runs to 14 residues. Germline V gene data show CDR1 as SEHNR and CDR2 as FQNEAQ (reference sequence). This CDR3 reads CASSPRQEQNTIYF. Written as DNA, the CDR3 is TGTGCCAGCAGCCCACGACAGGAGCAAAACACTATATATTTT.

This clonotype was detected ten times or more. This rearrangement joins TRBV9 to TRBJ2-5; unclear D gene. Trimming left V 0 bases short and J 2 bases short, with 11 bases between. There are 15 residues in the CDR3. Germline CDR1 reads SGDLS; CDR2 reads YYNGEE. CDR3 sequence (DNA): TGTGCCAGCAGCGTAGCGGACGGCCAACAAGAGACCCAGTACTTC. Translation gives CASSVADGQQETQYF.

The CDR3 DNA is TGTGCCAGCAGCGGGCCCGTGAGCACAGATACGCAGTATTTT. Translation: CASSGPVSTDTQYF. V gene TRBV9 combines with J gene TRBJ2-3; D gene uncertain. CDR3 length: 14 residues. CDR1 is SGDLS and CDR2 is YYNGEE in the germline V gene. The ends were cut back, 3 bases at V and 0 bases at J, with 8 bases in the middle.

The chain uses TRBV6-2 or TRBV6-3 and TRBJ2-7, with 11 bases identical to TRBD1. The J segment lost 3 bases and the V segment lost 7 bases, leaving 2 bases of the junction unmatched. Germline CDR1 and CDR2: MNHEY and SVGEGT. The CDR3 is made up of 13 amino acids. The CDR3 DNA is TGTGCCAGCACCGGGACAGGGGGCTACGAGCAGTACTTC. This gives the protein CASTGTGGYEQYF.

Worth noting for this clonotype: Relative to the germline gene, one junction end is altered; a read error may explain this. J is TRBJ1-1 and V is TRBV7-8; D remains unclear. This CDR3 spans 16 amino acids. From germline, CDR1 is SGHVS and CDR2 FQNEAQ. CDR3 loop: CASILANGETSTEAFF. Here the CDR3 DNA reads TGTGCCAGCATCTTAGCTAACGGGGAGACCTCCACTGAAGCTTTCTTT. Complete variable domain (other parts from reference TRBV7-8 and TRBJ1-1): GAGVSQSPRYKVAKRGQDVALRCDPISGHVSLFWYQQALGQGPEFLTYFQNEAQLDKSGLPSDRFFAERPEGSVSTLKIQRTQQEDSAVYLCASILANGETSTEAFFGQGTRLTVV.

On this clonotype: The CDR3 does not end in the conserved phenylalanine or tryptophan, so this is likely a read error. The rearrangement links TRBV6-1 to TRBJ1-3; D remains unclear. This CDR3 has 14 residues. V was pared by 8 bases and J by 6 bases, with 17 bases between. In germline, CDR1 is MNHNS, CDR2 SASEGT. The CDR3 here is CASQRFEGENTIYL. The CDR3 region has the DNA TGTGCCAGCCAGCGTTTTGAGGGTGAAAACACCATATATCTT.

This clonotype appeared once. A far larger clone is off by one base, so a read error is likely. J is TRBJ2-3 and V is TRBV6-1; TRBD1 aligns across 8 bases. Trimming cost V 2 bases and J 2 bases; bases outside gene matches: 6. The length of the CDR3 is 16 residues. Germline V gives CDR1 MNHNS, CDR2 SASEGT. The CDR3 is CASSEFPGGTTDTQYF. DNA for the CDR3: TGTGCCAGCAGTGAATTTCCAGGGGGCACCACAGATACGCAGTATTTT.

Regarding this clonotype: At one of its ends the junction is not consistent with the germline gene, which may arise from a read error. This CDR3 reads CTSSDGTDTWELFF. The CDR3 DNA reads TGTACCAGCAGTGACGGTACGGACACCTGGGAGCTGTTTTTT. The chain recombines TRBV6-2 or TRBV6-3 with TRBJ2-2; tentatively, D is TRBD1 (5 bases). Per germline, CDR1 MNHEY and CDR2 SVGEGT. This CDR3 is 14 amino acids long.

This chain links TRBV11-1 with TRBJ2-7, with 7 bases that match TRBD2. Trimming took 3 bases from V and 5 from J; bases not matched to a gene: 7. This CDR3 is 14 amino acids long. Germline CDR1 and CDR2: SGHAT and FQDESV (reference sequence). CDR3 coding DNA: TGTGCCAGCAGCTTGGGAGCGGGAAGGAACGAGCAGTACTTC. Amino acid sequence: CASSLGAGRNEQYF. Full variable domain (remainder filled in from reference TRBV11-1 and TRBJ2-7): EAEVAQSPRYKITEKSQAVAFWCDPISGHATLYWYRQILGQGPELLVQFQDESVVDDSQLPKDRFSAERLKGVDSTLKIQPAELGDSAMYLCASSLGAGRNEQYFGPGTRLTVT.

To note about this clonotype: Germline and junction disagree at one end, which may indicate a read error. The chain carries TRBV20-1 and TRBJ1-2; D is unresolved. Germline CDR1 and CDR2: DFQATT and SNEGSKA (reference sequence). This CDR3 region has 15 residues. CDR3 in amino acids: CSAREKKRRNYGYTF. The CDR3 region has the DNA TGCAGTGCTAGAGAAAAGAAAAGGCGGAACTATGGATACACCTTC.

This sequence joins TRBV6-2 or TRBV6-3 and TRBJ1-2, with TRBD1 identical over 7 bases. After removal of 5 bases from V and 2 bases from J, the junction contained 5 bases not matched to a gene. This CDR3 has 14 amino acids. Germline V gene sequence: CDR1 MNHEY, CDR2 SVGEGT. DNA for the CDR3: TGTGCCAGCAGTCGCAGCAGGGGGAACTATGGCTACACCTTC. Amino acid sequence: CASSRSRGNYGYTF.

As to this clonotype: At one end, the junction sequence differs from germline, possibly due to a read error. The chain recombines TRBV7-6 with TRBJ2-5, with D perhaps given as TRBD1 or TRBD2 (6 bases each). This CDR3 is 19 amino acids long. Per the germline V gene, CDR1 is SGHVS and CDR2 is FNYEAQ. The CDR3 DNA reads as TGTACCAGCAGCTCAGGAGCGCAGGTGGGGGGCGGACGACAAGAGACCCAGTACTTC. It specifies CTSSSGAQVGGGRQETQYF. Complete variable domain (other parts from reference TRBV7-6 and TRBJ2-5): GAGVSQSPRYKVTKRGQDVALRCDPISGHVSLYWYRQALGQGPEFLTYFNYEAQQDKSGLPNDRFSAERPEGSISTLTIQRTEQRDSAMYRCTSSSGAQVGGGRQETQYFGPGTRLLVL.

This clonotype rates as medium-sized. The chain employs TRBV27 and TRBJ1-6; the match to TRBD1 covers 8 bases. The CDR3 contains 14 residues. Germline values: CDR1 MNHEY, CDR2 SMNVEV (reference sequence). Germline trimming cut 2 bases from V and 8 bases from J; bases unmatched to any gene: 2. The CDR3 reads CASSLQGAYSPLHF. CDR3 DNA: TGTGCCAGCAGTTTACAGGGGGCCTATTCACCCCTCCACTTT.

This clonotype has at least ten counts. The V call is TRBV3-1, the J call TRBJ2-7; 15 bases align to TRBD2. The CDR3 sequence is 16 residues long. The trim removed 3 bases at V and 2 bases at J, leaving 2 bases unmatched. In germline, CDR1 is LGHDT, CDR2 YNNKEL (reference sequence). The CDR3, as DNA: TGTGCCAGCAGCCAGAGGACTAGCGGGGGGGCCTACGAGCAGTACTTC. Amino acids: CASSQRTSGGAYEQYF.